The clone carrying this T cell receptor (beta chain) has a count of ten or more. Its cognate antigen is unknown. In germline, CDR1 is MNHEY, CDR2 SMNVEV (reference sequence). V lost 3 bases and J lost 4, with 9 bases in between. This CDR3 comprises 14 residues. TCRdb reanalysed the 5' RACE reads using MiXCR and keeps one entry per CDR3 protein. Among 300,000 or so distinct CDR3 sequences listed, roughly 9% were seen once. The data were obtained in a study of identical twins. Study outcomes and limitations: There were fewer insertions in abundant cord blood beta clonotypes, but memory repertoires showed no such pattern.

These sequences were also reported in another study, on yellow fever vaccine responses in identical twins.

What was sequenced was CD8+ T cells sorted from blood. The sequence derives from a woman aged 18 to 35 in good health. V gene TRBV27 combines with J gene TRBJ2-2; D gene unclear. The CDR3 DNA reads as TGTGCCAGCAGTTTTTCGGTTATCACCGGGGAGCTGTTTTTT. As protein: CASSFSVITGELFF.